A selection of T cell receptor beta chains follows, all from one sample in a study of blood T cell repertoires in COVID-19. The protocol was immunoSEQ multiplex PCR, while the TCRdb copy is restricted to in-frame clones and leaves out a portion. The profile shows around 310,000 clones, just under 90% of them singletons. Sequencing used PBMCs or T cells enriched from blood (not recorded which). All receptors derive from a woman aged 25 to 39 who had recovered from COVID-19. The CDR3 runs from the conserved cysteine through the conserved F or W. A D gene is named only where the DNA matches it firmly. Only part of the rows carry a size: once, few, many, or a class if the clone is expanded.

j_call d_call clone_size v_call cdr3_aa cdr3_nt
TRBJ1-6 TRBD1 few TRBV27 CASSPSGGNSPLHF TGTGCCAGCAGTCCCTCAGGGGGTAATTCACCCCTCCACTTT
TRBJ2-7 TRBD2 once TRBV25-1 CASSVLIAGEGYEQYF TGTGCCAGCAGTGTGCTAATAGCGGGAGAGGGGTACGAGCAGTACTTC
TRBJ2-1 . once TRBV20-1 CSASGTNEQFF TGCAGTGCTAGCGGGACAAATGAGCAGTTCTTC
TRBJ1-1 . . TRBV5-5 CASRSTVERTEAFF TGTGCCAGCAGATCCACAGTTGAACGGACTGAAGCTTTCTTT
TRBJ2-3 TRBD2 . TRBV5-1 CASSYNGLDTDTQYF TGCGCCAGCAGCTATAACGGACTAGATACAGATACGCAGTATTTT
TRBJ2-3 . . TRBV18 CASSPGTTRTDTQYF TGTGCCAGCTCACCTGGGACAACTCGCACAGATACGCAGTATTTT
TRBJ1-2 TRBD1 . TRBV6-1 CASSAEPTGGYGGYTF TGTGCCAGCAGTGCCGAACCGACAGGGGGGTATGGTGGCTACACCTTC
TRBJ2-5 TRBD1 . TRBV19 CATSQGGAETQYF TGTGCCACATCGCAAGGGGGCGCGGAGACCCAGTACTTC
TRBJ2-2 TRBD2 . TRBV11-2 CASSPLAGQRGGELFF TGTGCCAGCAGCCCTCTAGCGGGGCAGCGCGGCGGGGAGCTGTTTTTT
TRBJ1-2 TRBD1 once TRBV15 CATSRADRVHGYTF TGTGCCACCAGCAGGGCGGACAGGGTCCATGGCTACACCTTC
TRBJ2-5 . once TRBV2 CASSESVEGQETQYF TGTGCCAGCAGTGAATCCGTCGAGGGACAAGAGACCCAGTACTTC
TRBJ2-7 TRBD2 . TRBV12-5 CASGLALAVSYEQYF TGTGCTAGTGGTTTGGCACTAGCGGTCTCCTACGAGCAGTACTTC
TRBJ2-7 . . TRBV3-1/TRBV3-2 CASSQDLAGRYEQYF TGTGCCAGCAGCCAAGATTTGGCAGGCCGCTACGAGCAGTACTTC
TRBJ2-1 . . TRBV6-1 CASSEERSYNEQFF TGTGCCAGCAGTGAAGAGCGGTCCTACAATGAGCAGTTCTTC